This T cell receptor beta chain comes out of a study of T cell changes during pregnancy in multiple sclerosis. Trimming took off 5 bases at V and 5 bases at J, with 13 bases between the two ends. Germline-derived CDR1 and CDR2 are LNHDA and SQIVND (reference sequence). The CDR3 runs 13 residues. Clones were read by immunoSEQ multiplex PCR, and TCRdb kept only the in-frame ones, dropping some. The data contain 85,000 to 120,000 clones, 91% of them singletons. The specimen comprised peripheral blood, sampled before pregnancy. The clonotype originates from a female donor with multiple sclerosis, enrolled in a pregnancy study. The J gene is TRBJ2-7, the V gene TRBV19, with D maybe TRBD1 (6 bases). CDR3 protein: CASSLTQGHEQYF. The CDR3 nucleotides are TGTGCCAGTAGTCTCACACAGGGCCACGAGCAGTACTTC. Variable domain in full (rest from reference TRBV19 and TRBJ2-7): DGGITQSPKYLFRKEGQNVTLSCEQNLNHDAMYWYRQDPGQGLRLIYYSQIVNDFQKGDIAEGYSVSREKKESFPLTVTSAQKNPTAFYLCASSLTQGHEQYFGPGTRLTVT.